This TCR beta chain stems from a study of graft-versus-host responses after intestinal transplantation. As for the study in general: Isolated intestinal, liver-intestinal, or multivisceral transplants had been given to the recipients.

Clones were read by immunoSEQ multiplex PCR, and TCRdb kept only the in-frame ones, dropping some. The sample carries over 85,000 clones, 90% to 95% recorded once. Whole-study findings and limits: Researchers found peak circulating GvH clone levels linked to early post-transplant HvG declines.

Trimming cost V 6 bases and J 6 bases; bases outside gene matches: 4. The CDR3 runs to 14 residues. Germline lookup yields CDR1 LNHDA and CDR2 SQIVND (reference sequence). Worth noting for this clone: Its antigen remains unknown.

Sequencing used unstimulated CD8+ T cells sorted from spleen or lymph node cells, obtained before intestinal transplant. The sequence derives from a human donor who received an intestinal transplant. This chain joins TRBV19 and TRBJ2-1; TRBD1 agrees at 11 bases. The CDR3 reads CASRTGTGGNEQFF. The CDR3 DNA sequence: TGTGCCAGTAGAACCGGGACAGGGGGCAATGAGCAGTTCTTC.